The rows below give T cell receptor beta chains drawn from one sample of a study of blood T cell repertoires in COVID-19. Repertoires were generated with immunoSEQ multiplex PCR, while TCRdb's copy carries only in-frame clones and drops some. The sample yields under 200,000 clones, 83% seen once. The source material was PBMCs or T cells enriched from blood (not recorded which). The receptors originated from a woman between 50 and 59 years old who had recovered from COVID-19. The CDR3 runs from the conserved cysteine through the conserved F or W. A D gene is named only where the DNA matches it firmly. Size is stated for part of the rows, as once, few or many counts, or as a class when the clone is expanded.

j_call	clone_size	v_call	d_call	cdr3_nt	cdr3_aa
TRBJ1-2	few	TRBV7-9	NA	TGTGCCAGCAGCCCCCAGGGGTCCGTCATTGATGGCTACACCTTC	CASSPQGSVIDGYTF
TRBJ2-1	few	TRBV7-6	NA	TGTGCCAGCAGCCCCGCCTCCGGGGAGCAGTTCTTC	CASSPASGEQFF
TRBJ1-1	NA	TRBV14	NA	TGTGCCAGCAGCCTCCAGGGTAACACTGAAGCTTTCTTT	CASSLQGNTEAFF
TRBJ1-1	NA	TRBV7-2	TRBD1	TGTGCCAGCAGATCTACAGGGGGCGGTGGGACTGAAGCTTTCTTT	CASRSTGGGGTEAFF
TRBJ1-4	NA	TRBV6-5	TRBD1	TGTGCCAGCAAAACTCGGACAGGCGATAATGAAAAACTGTTTTTT	CASKTRTGDNEKLFF
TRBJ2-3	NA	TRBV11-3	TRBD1	TGTGCCAGCAGCTTACTCGGAAGGGACAGGGACACAGATACGCAGTATTTT	CASSLLGRDRDTDTQYF
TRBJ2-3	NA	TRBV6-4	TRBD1	TGTGCCAGCAGACAGGGGAATACTGGGGGAGATACGCAGTATTTT	CASRQGNTGGDTQYF
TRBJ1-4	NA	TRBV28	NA	TGTGCCAGCAGTTTCTCCTCAGGGAGGGCTAATGAAAAACTGTTTTTT	CASSFSSGRANEKLFF
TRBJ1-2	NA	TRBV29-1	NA	TGCAGCGTTGGAAGGGGGAGCTATGGCTACACCTTC	CSVGRGSYGYTF
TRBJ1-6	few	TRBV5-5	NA	TGTGCCAGCAGCTTCAGGGAACGGGTGTATAATTCACCCCTCCACTTT	CASSFRERVYNSPLHF
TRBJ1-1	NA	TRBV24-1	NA	TGTGCCACCACCCGAGGCACTGAAGCTTTCTTT	CATTRGTEAFF
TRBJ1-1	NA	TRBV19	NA	TGTGCCAGTAGTCCCAGGGCGGCCACTGAAGCTTTCTTT	CASSPRAATEAFF
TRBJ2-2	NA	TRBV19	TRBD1	TGTGCCAGCCGCCTGACAGGGGGCACCGGGGAGCTGTTTTTT	CASRLTGGTGELFF
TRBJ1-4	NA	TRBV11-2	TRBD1	TGTGCCAGCAGCCAGGACAGGGGGAATGAAAAACTGTTTTTT	CASSQDRGNEKLFF
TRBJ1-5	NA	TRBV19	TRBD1	TGTGCCAGTAGACAGGGGGTCGCGGAGCAGCCCCAGCATTTT	CASRQGVAEQPQHF
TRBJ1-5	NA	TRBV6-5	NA	TGTGCCAGTATGGGGGGGAGAGGCCAGCCCCAGCATTTT	CASMGGRGQPQHF
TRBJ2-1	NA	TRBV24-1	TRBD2	TGTGCCACCAGTGCGGCGGGAGTGGACAATGAGCAGTTCTTC	CATSAAGVDNEQFF
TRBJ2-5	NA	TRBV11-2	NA	TGTGCCAGCAGCACAGGAGAGACCCAGTACTTC	CASSTGETQYF
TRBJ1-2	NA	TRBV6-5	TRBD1	TGTGCCAGCAGTTACTCCGAGGGGGCCCTTGGCTACACCTTC	CASSYSEGALGYTF
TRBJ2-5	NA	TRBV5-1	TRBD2	TGCGCCAGCTATCCGGGGGGGCTAGCGAGGCAAGAGACCCAGTACTTC	CASYPGGLARQETQYF
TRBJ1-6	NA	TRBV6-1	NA	TGTGCCAGCAGTGAATCGGCGGACTATAATTCACCCCTCCACTTT	CASSESADYNSPLHF
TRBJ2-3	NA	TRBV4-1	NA	TGCGCCAGCAGCCAACCCGCAGATACGCAGTATTTT	CASSQPADTQYF
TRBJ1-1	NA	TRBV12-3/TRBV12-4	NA	TGTGCCAGCAGCGAGGTTCCGGGGAGAGCTTTCTTT	CASSEVPGRAFF
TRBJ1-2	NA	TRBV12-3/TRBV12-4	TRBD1	TGTGCCAGCAGTTTACGAGGGGGCCGGGGCTACACCTTC	CASSLRGGRGYTF
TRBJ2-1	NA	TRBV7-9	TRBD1	TGTGCCACCCGCGACAGGGGGCGCAACGAGCAGTTCTTC	CATRDRGRNEQFF
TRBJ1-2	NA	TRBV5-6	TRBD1	TGTGCCAGCAGCCCAGGGACAGGATCATATGGCTACACCTTC	CASSPGTGSYGYTF
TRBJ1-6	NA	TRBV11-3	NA	TGTGCCAGCAGCCGTCGGGATTCACCCCTCCACTTT	CASSRRDSPLHF
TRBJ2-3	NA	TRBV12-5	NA	TGTGCTAGTGAGGGACTCACGGTTACGCAGTATTTT	CASEGLTVTQYF
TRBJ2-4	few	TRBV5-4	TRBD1	TGTGCCAGCAGCTTACCGACAGGGCAAAAAGACATTCAGTACTTC	CASSLPTGQKDIQYF
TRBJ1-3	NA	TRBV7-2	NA	TGTGCCAGCAGCGGGAGGGGGGGTGGAAACACCATATATTTT	CASSGRGGGNTIYF
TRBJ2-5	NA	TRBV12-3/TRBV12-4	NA	TGTGCCAGCAGTTTTCCCCCCGCGGAGACCCAGTACTTC	CASSFPPAETQYF
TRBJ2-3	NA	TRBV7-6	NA	TGTGCCAGCAGCTCCCCCTCCACAGATACGCAGTATTTT	CASSSPSTDTQYF
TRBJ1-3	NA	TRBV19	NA	TGTGCCAGCCTACAGGGAAACACCATATATTTT	CASLQGNTIYF
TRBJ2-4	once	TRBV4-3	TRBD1	TGCGCCAGCAGCCAAGCTCCGGGACAGGTAGCCAAAAACATTCAGTACTTC	CASSQAPGQVAKNIQYF
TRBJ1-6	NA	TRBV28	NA	TGTGCCAGCGGTCGGACACAAGTTTCATCCCTCCACTTT	CASGRTQVSSLHF
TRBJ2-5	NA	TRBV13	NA	TGTGCCAGCAGCTTAGGCCGGGGGGAGACCCAGTACTTC	CASSLGRGETQYF
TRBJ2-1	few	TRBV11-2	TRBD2	TGTGCCAGCAGCTTAGACGAACTAGCGGGAGTGTCAAATGAGCAGTTCTTC	CASSLDELAGVSNEQFF
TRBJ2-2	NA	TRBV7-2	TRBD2	TGTGCCAGCAGCCGGGGGACTAGCGGGTACACCGGGGAGCTGTTTTTT	CASSRGTSGYTGELFF
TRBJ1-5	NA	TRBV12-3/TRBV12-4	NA	TGTGCCAGCAATAATCTTGGTCGGGGATACCAGCATTTT	CASNNLGRGYQHF
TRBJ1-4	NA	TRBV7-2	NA	TGTGCCAGCAGCCCCCGACAGGTCCCTGAAAAACTGTTTTTT	CASSPRQVPEKLFF
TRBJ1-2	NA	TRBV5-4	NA	TGTGCCAGCAGCTCTAACCCTCAGTCCGACATCTATGGCTACACCTTC	CASSSNPQSDIYGYTF
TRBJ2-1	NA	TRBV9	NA	TGTGCCAGCAGCGTAGAGCATGCGGGGGAGCAGTTCTTC	CASSVEHAGEQFF
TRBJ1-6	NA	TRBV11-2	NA	TGTGCCAGCAGCTTGGTCACAGGGAGCTCCTATAATTCACCCCTCCACTTT	CASSLVTGSSYNSPLHF
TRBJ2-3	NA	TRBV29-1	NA	TGCAGCGTTGCGGCAGGTATCACAGATACGCAGTATTTT	CSVAAGITDTQYF
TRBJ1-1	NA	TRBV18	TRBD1	TGTGCCAGCTCACCACGAACAGGGGATGACACTGAAGCTTTCTTT	CASSPRTGDDTEAFF
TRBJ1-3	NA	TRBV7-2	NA	TGTGCCAGCAGCTTCGATCCCCGCAGGGACACCTACTCTGGAAACACCATATATTTT	CASSFDPRRDTYSGNTIYF
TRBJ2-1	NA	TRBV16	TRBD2	TGTGCCAGCAGCCGGGGACTAGCGGAGCAGTTCTTC	CASSRGLAEQFF
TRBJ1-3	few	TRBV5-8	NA	TGTGCCAGCAGCCCGGGACTCACGTTCTCTGGAAACACCATATATTTT	CASSPGLTFSGNTIYF
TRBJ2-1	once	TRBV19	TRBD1	TGTGCCAGTAGTCCGTCCCGGGACAGGTACAATGAGCAGTTCTTC	CASSPSRDRYNEQFF